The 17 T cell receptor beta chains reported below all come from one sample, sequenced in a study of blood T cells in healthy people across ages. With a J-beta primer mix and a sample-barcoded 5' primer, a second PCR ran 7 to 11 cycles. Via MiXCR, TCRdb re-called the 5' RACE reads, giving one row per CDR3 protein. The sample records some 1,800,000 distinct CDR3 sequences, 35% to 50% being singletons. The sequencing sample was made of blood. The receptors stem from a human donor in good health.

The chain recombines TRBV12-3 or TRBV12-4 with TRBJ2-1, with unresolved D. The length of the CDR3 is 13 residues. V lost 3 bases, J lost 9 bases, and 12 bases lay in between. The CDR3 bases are TGTGCCAGCAGTTTTAGTCCCCAAGGTGAGCAGTTCTTC. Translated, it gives CASSFSPQGEQFF.

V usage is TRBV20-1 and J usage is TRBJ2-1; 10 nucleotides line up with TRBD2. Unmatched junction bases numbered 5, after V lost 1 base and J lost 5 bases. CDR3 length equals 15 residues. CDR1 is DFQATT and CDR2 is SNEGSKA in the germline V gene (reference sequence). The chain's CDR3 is CSARGGLAGDNEQFF. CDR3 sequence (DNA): TGCAGTGCTAGAGGTGGGCTAGCGGGGGACAATGAGCAGTTCTTC.

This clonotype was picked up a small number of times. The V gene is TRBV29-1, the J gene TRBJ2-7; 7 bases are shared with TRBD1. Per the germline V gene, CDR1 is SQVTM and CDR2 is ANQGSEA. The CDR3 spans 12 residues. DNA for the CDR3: TGCAGTTCCCGATCAGGGGGCTACGAGCAGTACTTC. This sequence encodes CSSRSGGYEQYF.

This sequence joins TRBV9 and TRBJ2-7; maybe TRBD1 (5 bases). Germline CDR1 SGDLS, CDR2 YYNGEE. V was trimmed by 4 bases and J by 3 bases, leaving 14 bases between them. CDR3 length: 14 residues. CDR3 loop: CASSFGPRDYEQYF. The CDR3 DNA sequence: TGTGCCAGCAGCTTTGGACCCAGGGACTACGAGCAGTACTTC.

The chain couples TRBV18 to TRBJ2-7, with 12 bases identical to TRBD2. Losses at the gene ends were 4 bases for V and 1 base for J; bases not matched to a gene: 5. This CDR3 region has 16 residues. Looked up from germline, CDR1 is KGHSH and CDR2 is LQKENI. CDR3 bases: TGTGCCAGCTCACTTACGACTAGCGGGGGTTCCTACGAGCAGTACTTC. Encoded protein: CASSLTTSGGSYEQYF.

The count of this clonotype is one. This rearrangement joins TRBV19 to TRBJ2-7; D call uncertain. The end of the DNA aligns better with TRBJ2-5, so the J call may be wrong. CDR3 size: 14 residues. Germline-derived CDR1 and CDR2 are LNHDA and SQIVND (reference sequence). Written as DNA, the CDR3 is TGTGCCAGTAGTATCAGAGACACCCAAGAGACCCAGTACTTC. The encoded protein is CASSIRDTQETQYF.

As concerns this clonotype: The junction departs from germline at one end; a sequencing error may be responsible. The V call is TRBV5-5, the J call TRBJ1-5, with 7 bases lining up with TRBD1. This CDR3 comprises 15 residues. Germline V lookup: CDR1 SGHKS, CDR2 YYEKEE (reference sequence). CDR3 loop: CASSLWDSRNQPQHF. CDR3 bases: TGTGCCAGTAGCTTGTGGGACAGCCGAAATCAGCCCCAGCATTTT.

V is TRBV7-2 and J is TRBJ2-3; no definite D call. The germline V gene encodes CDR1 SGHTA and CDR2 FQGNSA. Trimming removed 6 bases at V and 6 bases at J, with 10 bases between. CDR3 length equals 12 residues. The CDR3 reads CASRTYADTQYF. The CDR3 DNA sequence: TGTGCCAGCAGGACTTATGCGGATACGCAGTATTTT.

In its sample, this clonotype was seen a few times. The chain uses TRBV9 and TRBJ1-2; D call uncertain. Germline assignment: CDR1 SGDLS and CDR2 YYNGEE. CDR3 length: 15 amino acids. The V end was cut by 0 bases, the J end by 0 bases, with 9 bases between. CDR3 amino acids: CASSVDGASNYGYTF. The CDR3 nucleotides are TGTGCCAGCAGCGTAGACGGAGCCTCTAACTATGGCTACACCTTC.

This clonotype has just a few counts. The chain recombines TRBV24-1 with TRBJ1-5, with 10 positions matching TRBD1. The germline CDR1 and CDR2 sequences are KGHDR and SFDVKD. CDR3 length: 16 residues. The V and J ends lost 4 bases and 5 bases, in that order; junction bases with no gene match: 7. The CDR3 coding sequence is TGTGCCACCAGTGACGCCGGGACAGGGGTTGATCAGCCCCAGCATTTT. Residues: CATSDAGTGVDQPQHF.

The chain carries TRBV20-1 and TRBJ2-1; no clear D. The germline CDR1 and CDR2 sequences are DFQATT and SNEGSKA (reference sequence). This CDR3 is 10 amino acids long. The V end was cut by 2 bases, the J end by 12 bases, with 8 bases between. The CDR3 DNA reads TGCAGTGCTAGAAGGACGGCGCAGTTCTTC. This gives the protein CSARRTAQFF.

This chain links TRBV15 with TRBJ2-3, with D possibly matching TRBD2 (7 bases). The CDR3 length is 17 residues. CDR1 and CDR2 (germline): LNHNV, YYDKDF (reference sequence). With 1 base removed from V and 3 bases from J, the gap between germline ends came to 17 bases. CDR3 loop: CATSRGALGGGTDTQYF. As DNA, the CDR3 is TGTGCCACCAGCAGAGGGGCGCTAGGGGGGGGTACAGATACGCAGTATTTT.

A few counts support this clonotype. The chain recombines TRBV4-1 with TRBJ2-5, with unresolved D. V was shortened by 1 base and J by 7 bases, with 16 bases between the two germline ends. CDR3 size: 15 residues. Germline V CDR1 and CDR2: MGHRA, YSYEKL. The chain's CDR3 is CASSQAVHNSGTQYF. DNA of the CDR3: TGCGCCAGCAGCCAAGCGGTCCACAACTCAGGGACCCAGTACTTC.

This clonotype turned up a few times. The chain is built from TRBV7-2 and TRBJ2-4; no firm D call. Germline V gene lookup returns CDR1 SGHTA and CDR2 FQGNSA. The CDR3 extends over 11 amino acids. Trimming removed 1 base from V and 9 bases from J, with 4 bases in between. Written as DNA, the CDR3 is TGTGCCAGCAGCTTAGAATCCATTCAGTACTTC. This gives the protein CASSLESIQYF.

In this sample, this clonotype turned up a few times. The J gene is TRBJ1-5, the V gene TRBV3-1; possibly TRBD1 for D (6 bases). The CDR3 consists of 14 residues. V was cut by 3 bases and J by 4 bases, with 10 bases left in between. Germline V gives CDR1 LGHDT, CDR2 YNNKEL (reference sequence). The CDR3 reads CASSHGGGNQPQHF. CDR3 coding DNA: TGTGCCAGCAGCCACGGAGGGGGGAATCAGCCCCAGCATTTT.

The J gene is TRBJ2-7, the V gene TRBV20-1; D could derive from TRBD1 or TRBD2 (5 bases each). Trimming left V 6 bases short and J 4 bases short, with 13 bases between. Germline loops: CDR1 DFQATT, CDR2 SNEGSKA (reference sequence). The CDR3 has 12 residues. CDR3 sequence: CSAQGTLYEQYF. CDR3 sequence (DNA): TGCAGTGCCCAAGGGACCTTATACGAGCAGTACTTC.

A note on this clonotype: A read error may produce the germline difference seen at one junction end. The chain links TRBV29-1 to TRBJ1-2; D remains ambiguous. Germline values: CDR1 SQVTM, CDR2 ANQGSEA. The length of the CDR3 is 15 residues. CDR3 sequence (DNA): TGCAGCGTTGAAAGTCTGGGCCTCACCCTTTATGGCCACACCTTC. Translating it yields CSVESLGLTLYGHTF.